This entry lists 2 T cell receptor beta chains sequenced from one sample in a study of radiotherapy plus CTLA-4 blockade in lung cancer. Data came from immunoSEQ multiplex PCR; TCRdb stores just in-frame clones and leaves some out. The repertoire holds roughly 90,000 clones, with 88% as singletons. This sample comprised peripheral blood, obtained from a patient treated with radiotherapy plus ipilimumab. These receptors came from a human donor with non-small cell lung cancer that progressed on radiotherapy plus ipilimumab.

This clone has a handful of counts. The chain recombines TRBV14 with TRBJ2-7; 7 bases agree with TRBD1. Germline CDR1 is SGHDN and CDR2 is FVKESK. This CDR3 is 15 amino acids long. J gave up 2 bases and V 4 bases, and 8 bases lay outside the gene matches. The CDR3 region is CASSRTRQGTYEQYF. The CDR3 coding sequence is TGTGCCAGCAGCCGAACCAGACAGGGTACCTACGAGCAGTACTTC.

To note about this clone: Distinct nucleotide sequences in the sample also encode this CDR3. V and J are TRBV11-2 and TRBJ2-7; tentative D call: TRBD1 (6 bases). V lost 3 bases to trimming and J lost 3 bases, with 12 bases between them. The length of the CDR3 is 14 residues. The germline gives CDR1 SGHAT, CDR2 FQNNGV. This chain's CDR3 is CASSFSGRGYEQYF. The CDR3 DNA reads as TGTGCCAGCAGCTTTAGTGGCAGGGGCTACGAGCAGTACTTC.